This TCR beta chain was recovered during a study of blood T cell repertoires in COVID-19. Turning to the study itself: T cells, B-cell-depleted T cells, or PBMCs supplied cDNA or gDNA.

Seattle patients were enrolled during active infection and followed longitudinally. The CDR3 extends over 15 amino acids. Trimming removed 4 bases from V and 4 bases from J; junction bases left unmatched: 10. Germline values: CDR1 SGHDT, CDR2 YYEEEE. Profiling relied on immunoSEQ multiplex PCR, and the TCRdb table lists in-frame clones only, not all of them. The sample yields around 250,000 clones, approximately 88% seen once. The sequence derives from a woman aged 65 to 85 with COVID-19, enrolled during active disease. Sequenced material: peripheral blood. J is TRBJ2-5 and V is TRBV5-6; 7 bases map to TRBD1. The CDR3 protein is CASSPSTGVSETQYF. The CDR3 DNA reads TGTGCCAGCAGCCCCTCCACAGGGGTTTCAGAGACCCAGTACTTC.